Listed below are T cell receptor beta chains from one sample, sequenced in a study of T cell repertoires in aging, cancer and after chemotherapy. TCRdb independently ran MiXCR on the multiplex PCR reads; one entry per CDR3 protein. The data contain approximately 8,300 distinct CDR3 sequences, roughly 33% of them seen just once; the ten biggest clones take up less than 15%. Sequencing was done on a sample of blood. The receptors come from a human donor in good health. The donor label of this sample is uncertain. The CDR3 runs from the conserved cysteine through the conserved F or W. The order of the fields is D gene, J gene, clone size, V gene, CDR3 protein, CDR3 DNA. The D gene is left open where the match is weak. Not all rows give a size; the values are once, few, many and, for expanded clones, a class.

TRBD1 TRBJ1-1 - TRBV29-1 CSVGAGQGMNTEAFF TGCAGCGTTGGAGCTGGACAGGGGATGAACACTGAAGCTTTCTTT
- TRBJ2-2 - TRBV12-3/TRBV12-4 CASSFQGSAGELFF TGTGCCAGCAGTTTCCAGGGAAGTGCCGGGGAGCTGTTTTTT
TRBD1 TRBJ2-1 - TRBV24-1 CATSDTARTGGINEQFF TGTGCCACCAGTGATACCGCACGGACAGGGGGAATTAATGAGCAGTTCTTC
- TRBJ2-7 medium-sized TRBV29-1 CSVDLGWGTDEQYF TGCAGCGTTGATTTGGGGTGGGGTACGGACGAGCAGTACTTC
- TRBJ1-2 few TRBV27 CASRGWWGTGDGYTF TGTGCCAGCAGGGGTTGGTGGGGGACTGGCGATGGCTACACCTTC
- TRBJ2-6 few TRBV27 CASSLTSGANVLTF TGTGCCAGCAGTTTGACCTCTGGGGCCAACGTCCTGACTTTC
TRBD1 TRBJ1-5 - TRBV24-1 CATSDSGTGNQPQHF TGTGCCACCAGTGATTCCGGGACAGGGAATCAGCCCCAGCATTTT
TRBD2 TRBJ2-3 - TRBV29-1 CSALVAGVLDTQYF TGCAGCGCCTTAGTAGCGGGGGTCCTGGATACGCAGTATTTT
- TRBJ1-2 - TRBV5-6 CASSLGRTGYTF TGTGCCAGCAGCTTGGGCAGGACTGGCTACACCTTC
- TRBJ1-5 - TRBV20-1 CSATKGDQPQHF TGCAGTGCTACTAAAGGGGATCAGCCCCAGCATTTT
- TRBJ2-7 - TRBV12-5 CASSLQGGTYEQYF TGTGCCAGCAGTTTGCAGGGGGGAACGTACGAGCAGTACTTC
- TRBJ1-6 few TRBV30 CAWRVLLPINSPLHF TGTGCCTGGAGGGTACTGCTGCCAATTAATTCACCCCTCCACTTT
- TRBJ2-3 few TRBV5-4 CASSSQGGSLGDTQYF TGTGCCAGCAGCTCGCAAGGGGGATCCCTGGGAGATACGCAGTATTTT
TRBD1 TRBJ2-7 - TRBV29-1 CSVGTGREQYF TGCAGCGTTGGGACAGGCCGCGAGCAGTACTTC
- TRBJ2-3 - TRBV24-1 CATSSGPGDTDTQYF TGTGCCACCAGTAGCGGACCGGGGGACACAGATACGCAGTATTTT